The clone carrying this TCR beta chain has at least ten counts. Antigen unknown. Listed TCR primers and previously described methods were used for bulk TCR libraries. TCRdb recomputed calls from the PCR reads with MiXCR, one row per CDR3 protein. Of 80,000 to 100,000 distinct CDR3 sequences in the sample, 24% were seen once. This CDR3 is built from 15 residues. Trimming left V 0 bases short and J 4 bases short, with 12 bases between. Germline V gene sequence: CDR1 LGHNA, CDR2 YSLEER. The data were obtained in a study of molecular identifiers for immune sequencing clone quantification. Notes on the study in general: More than 97% of effector molecules, versus under 1% of naive-cell molecules, belonged to clones above 20 RNA copies.

RNA fractions of 10%, 30% or 50% and roughly 17,000 to 1,100,000 sorted cells were the source of naive CD8 libraries. V is TRBV4-3 and J is TRBJ1-1; D is undetermined. The receptor was derived from a human donor in good health. Some libraries in this study had Jurkat cell RNA spiked in. The sample was naive CD8+ T cells from blood, with Jurkat cell RNA spiked in. Documented subset: FACS-sorted CD8+CD4-CCR7+CD45RA+ naive T cells. The CDR3 nucleotides are TGCGCCAGCAGCCAAGATCCTGGCATATCCACTGAAGCTTTCTTT. Translation: CASSQDPGISTEAFF.